The clone carrying this T cell receptor beta chain showed up many times. Antigen unknown. This entry comes from a study of identical twins. Each CDR3 protein gets one entry after TCRdb re-called the 5' RACE reads with MiXCR. This table holds 690,000 or so distinct CDR3 sequences, 8.5% to 9% found once. General observations from the study: The models systematically underestimated how much out-of-frame TCR alpha was shared in monozygotic twins. High-abundance cord blood beta clonotypes had fewer insertions; memory repertoires showed none. Weaker excess twin sharing was seen among beta out-of-frame sequences.

CDR3 size: 14 residues. Germline V gene sequence: CDR1 SQVTM, CDR2 ANQGSEA. Trimming took 4 bases from V and 5 from J; bases not matched to a gene: 6. This same sample was also taken into another study, of yellow fever vaccine responses in identical twins.

This clonotype was sampled from a woman aged 18-29 years in good health. The specimen was PBMCs. J is TRBJ2-7 and V is TRBV29-1; TRBD2 agrees at 12 bases. CDR3 DNA: TGCAGCGTTGTAGCTAGCGGGAGGGCCGACGAGCAGTACTTC. The encoded protein is CSVVASGRADEQYF.